Below are 19 T cell receptor beta chains sequenced from a single sample in a study of cytomegalovirus exposure and HLA in healthy donors. Vbeta (60) and Jbeta (13) primers were used in the PCR. Produced via immunoSEQ multiplex PCR; TCRdb's table is partial and in-frame only. The table for this sample gives about 32,000 clones. The sample was PBMCs. These receptors all stem from a female donor in good health and CMV-seronegative.

CDR3 region: CASSQSGVPGLTGELFF. CDR3 nucleotides: TGCGCCAGCAGCCAAAGTGGGGTCCCGGGATTGACCGGGGAGCTGTTTTTT. V and J are TRBV4-3 and TRBJ2-2, with a possible D match to TRBD2 (5 bases). CDR3 length equals 17 residues. Germline V CDR1 and CDR2: LGHNA, YSLEER. Trimming pared 2 bases from V and 5 bases from J, leaving 18 bases between.

This chain links TRBV5-5 with TRBJ2-3; 13 bases match TRBD2. Germline V gene lookup returns CDR1 SGHKS and CDR2 YYEKEE (reference sequence). The ends lost 4 bases at V and 1 base at J; junction bases unmatched: 3. CDR3 length: 16 amino acids. This CDR3 reads CASSAGTSGGTDTQYF. The CDR3 DNA reads TGTGCCAGCAGCGCCGGGACTAGCGGGGGCACAGATACGCAGTATTTT.

The genes are TRBV2 and TRBJ2-3; TRBD2 aligns across 7 bases. The CDR3 spans 16 residues. CDR1 is SNHLY, CDR2 FYNNEI, per germline. The V segment lost 6 bases and the J segment 1 base; nucleotides outside the gene matches: 10. This chain's CDR3 is CASRGPGLAGTDTQYF. The CDR3 DNA sequence: TGTGCCAGCAGAGGCCCTGGGCTAGCGGGCACAGATACGCAGTATTTT.

This chain links TRBV4-2 with TRBJ2-5, with D uncertain. The J call may not be correct, given that the DNA end is closer to TRBJ2-7. CDR3 length: 13 amino acids. Germline loops: CDR1 LGHNA, CDR2 YNFKEQ. CDR3 sequence reads: CASSQGGAYEQYF. In nucleotides, the CDR3 is TGTGCCAGCAGCCAAGGAGGCGCCTACGAGCAGTACTTC.

The chain couples TRBV19 to TRBJ2-5; 10 bases line up with TRBD1. The CDR3 has 15 amino acids. With 5 bases clipped from V and 3 bases from J, the junction kept 6 bases outside the gene matches. Germline V lookup: CDR1 LNHDA, CDR2 SQIVND (reference sequence). The CDR3 DNA reads as TGTGCCAGTAGTGGGACAGGGGCCTCCGAAGAGACCCAGTACTTC. This sequence encodes CASSGTGASEETQYF.

The chain carries TRBV27 and TRBJ1-6; a possible D gene is TRBD1 (5 bases). V was cut by 6 bases and J by 6 bases, with 21 bases left in between. Germline CDR1 reads MNHEY; CDR2 reads SMNVEV (reference sequence). The CDR3 sequence is 17 residues long. The CDR3 loop reads CASSLLYGGSGNSPLHF. For the CDR3, the DNA is TGTGCCAGCAGCCTCCTGTACGGGGGGTCAGGTAATTCACCCCTCCACTTT.

The rearrangement joins TRBV6-6 to TRBJ1-1, with a tentative D call TRBD1 (5 bases). The CDR3 is 14 amino acids. Germline-derived CDR1 and CDR2 are MNHNY and SVGAGI (reference sequence). V was shortened by 5 bases and J by 4 bases, with 14 bases between the two germline ends. The CDR3, as DNA: TGTGCCAGCAGTGACGGGCCGGGGGGCACTGAAGCTTTCTTT. It is translated as CASSDGPGGTEAFF.

V is TRBV27 and J is TRBJ1-4, with a possible D match to TRBD1 (6 bases). The CDR3 extends over 14 amino acids. Germline-derived CDR1 and CDR2 are MNHEY and SMNVEV (reference sequence). V dropped 0 bases and J dropped 15 bases, with 17 bases sitting between them. CDR3 residues: CASSLSRGSASLFF. The CDR3 DNA reads as TGTGCCAGCAGTTTATCGAGGGGGAGTGCCTCTTTGTTTTTT.

The chain carries TRBV30 and TRBJ2-7, with D maybe TRBD1 (5 bases). Germline V CDR1 and CDR2: GTSNPN, SVGIG (reference sequence). V dropped 0 bases and J dropped 5 bases, with 14 bases sitting between them. The CDR3 length is 14 residues. DNA of the CDR3: TGTGCCTGGAGTGTCGGCAGGGTGTCCCACGAGCAGTACTTC. It is translated as CAWSVGRVSHEQYF. The entire variable domain, with the rest obtained from reference TRBV30 and TRBJ2-7, is as follows: SQTIHQWPATLVQPVGSPLSLECTVEGTSNPNLYWYRQAAGRGLQLLFYSVGIGQISSEVPQNLSASRPQDRQFILSSKKLLLSDSGFYLCAWSVGRVSHEQYFGPGTRLTVT.

The chain links TRBV6-1 to TRBJ2-1; 7 bases fit TRBD2. Losses at the gene ends were 5 bases for V and 0 bases for J; bases not matched to a gene: 4. The CDR3 is 15 residues long. CDR1 and CDR2 (germline): MNHNS, SASEGT. The DNA of the CDR3 is TGTGCCAGCAGTACACTAGCGTACTCCTACAATGAGCAGTTCTTC. Protein product: CASSTLAYSYNEQFF.

The chain recombines TRBV6-1 with TRBJ2-7; tentative D call: TRBD1 (6 bases). Looked up from germline, CDR1 is MNHNS and CDR2 is SASEGT. The length of the CDR3 is 15 residues. Trimming stripped 1 base from V and 1 base from J, with 11 bases between. The CDR3: CASSEGQGRSYEQYF. The CDR3 DNA follows: TGTGCCAGCAGTGAAGGCCAGGGGCGATCCTACGAGCAGTACTTC.

The chain couples TRBV14 to TRBJ2-7, with D maybe TRBD2 (5 bases). From germline, CDR1 is SGHDN and CDR2 FVKESK. With 1 base removed from V and 4 bases from J, the gap between germline ends came to 17 bases. This CDR3 has 16 residues. As DNA, the CDR3 is TGTGCCAGCAGCCAAGGAGTTGGCAGCGGTATTTACGAGCAGTACTTC. Its protein is CASSQGVGSGIYEQYF.

The gene calls are TRBV19 and TRBJ2-2, with TRBD2 identical over 16 bases. Germline CDR1 reads LNHDA; CDR2 reads SQIVND (reference sequence). J gave up 3 bases and V 9 bases, and 10 bases lay outside the gene matches. CDR3 length: 18 residues. The CDR3 reads CASDLGLAGGRHTGELFF. The CDR3 DNA reads TGTGCCAGCGATCTGGGACTAGCGGGGGGGCGGCACACCGGGGAGCTGTTTTTT.

To note about this clone: A junction boundary mismatches the germline segment, possibly from a read error. The chain recombines TRBV9 with TRBJ1-6, with D unresolved. The CDR3 length is 15 residues. CDR1 is SGDLS, CDR2 YYNGEE, per germline. The CDR3 protein is CASSALRDPRSPLLF. CDR3 nucleotide sequence: TGTGCCAGCAGCGCCCTTCGAGATCCTCGTTCACCCCTCCTCTTT. Combining the CDR3 with reference TRBV9 and TRBJ1-6 gives the whole variable domain DSGVTQTPKHLITATGQRVTLRCSPRSGDLSVYWYQQSLDQGLQFLIQYYNGEERAKGNILERFSAQQFPDLHSELNLSSLELGDSALYFCASSALRDPRSPLLFGNGTRLTVT.

The chain is built from TRBV4-2 and TRBJ1-2; possibly TRBD1 for D (5 bases). Germline V lookup: CDR1 LGHNA, CDR2 YNFKEQ. V gave up 0 bases and J gave up 0 bases, with 29 bases separating them. The CDR3 contains 22 residues. CDR3 region: CASSQESGWIMGGAPTNYGYTF. CDR3 in DNA: TGTGCCAGCAGCCAAGAAAGTGGCTGGATCATGGGAGGGGCGCCGACTAACTATGGCTACACCTTC.

V usage is TRBV5-1 and J usage is TRBJ1-6; maybe TRBD1 (5 bases). Germline V gene data show CDR1 as SGHRS and CDR2 as YFSETQ. The V and J ends lost 3 bases and 8 bases respectively, with 12 bases between them. The CDR3 loop spans 14 amino acids. Written as DNA, the CDR3 is TGCGCCAGCAGCTGGAGGGGAACGGATTCACCCCTCCACTTT. Its translation: CASSWRGTDSPLHF.

About this clone itself: Different DNA sequences within this sample yield the same CDR3. V gene TRBV29-1 combines with J gene TRBJ2-3; 7 nucleotides align to TRBD2. From germline, CDR1 is SQVTM and CDR2 ANQGSEA. V lost 7 bases to trimming and J lost 0 bases; unmatched junction nucleotides: 10. The CDR3 sequence is 15 residues long. CDR3 region: CSEGEGCASTDTQYF. The CDR3 DNA follows: TGCAGCGAAGGGGAGGGTTGTGCTAGCACAGATACGCAGTATTTT.

The chain carries TRBV19 and TRBJ2-1; D might be TRBD1 (6 bases). CDR1 and CDR2 from the germline V gene are LNHDA and SQIVND (reference sequence). CDR3 length: 15 amino acids. Trimming cost V 10 bases and J 2 bases, with 18 bases left between them. The CDR3 loop is CAIGGERGTYNEQFF. In nucleotides, the CDR3 is TGTGCCATCGGAGGAGAGAGGGGGACCTACAATGAGCAGTTCTTC.

The chain has TRBV9 and TRBJ2-5; TRBD2 matches 10 bases. This CDR3 has 17 residues. The germline V gene encodes CDR1 SGDLS and CDR2 YYNGEE. V was clipped by 4 bases and J by 5 bases; unmatched bases: 14. In DNA form, the CDR3 reads TGTGCCAGCAGCCCATCCCCAATAGCGGGGGGTGGCGAGACCCAGTACTTC. Its protein is CASSPSPIAGGGETQYF.